This TCR beta chain was captured by sequencing in a study of somatic mutations in cytotoxic T cells in rheumatoid arthritis. Trimming cost V 9 bases and J 3 bases, with 14 bases left between them. Per the germline V gene, CDR1 is SNHLY and CDR2 is FYNNEI. The CDR3 covers 13 residues. TCRdb keeps only in-frame clones here, not all; method: immunoSEQ multiplex PCR. The data contain under 20,000 clones, around 85% of them singletons. This TCR was sampled from a woman between 40 and 55 years old with rheumatoid arthritis. Sequencing was carried out using CD8+ T cells sorted from blood. The rearrangement uses TRBV2 and TRBJ1-2; weak D call: TRBD1 (5 bases). In nucleotides, the CDR3 is TGTGCCAGGGGGCGAGAGGATGACTATGGCTACACCTTC. It translates to CARGREDDYGYTF.